The clone carrying this T cell receptor beta chain has only a few counts. Original data processing: Cell counts per sample came from amplifying reference gene primers. Profiled with immunoSEQ multiplex PCR; TCRdb holds only in-frame clones, not every one. V and J calls and clone size are as listed in that table; D and trimming were resolved from the DNA. The sample has approximately 670,000 clones, 75% to 90% seen once. This entry comes from a study of blood T cell repertoires in COVID-19. Background on the study: The United States, Italy and Spain supplied acute and convalescent COVID-19 samples. The cDNA or gDNA used as material had been derived from T cells, B-cell-depleted T cells, or PBMCs.

CDR1 LGHDT and CDR2 YNNKEL come from the germline V gene (reference sequence). The CDR3 is made up of 14 amino acids. V gave up 4 bases and J gave up 5 bases, with 14 bases separating them. This chain uses TRBV3-1 (or the pseudogene TRBV3-2) with TRBJ2-5; D uncertain. The receptor's source is a woman between 18 and 30 years old with acute or convalescent COVID-19. Sequencing was carried out using peripheral blood. CDR3 nucleotide sequence: TGTGCCAGCAGCCCCAATCCATCGGTGGAGACCCAGTACTTC. It encodes CASSPNPSVETQYF.